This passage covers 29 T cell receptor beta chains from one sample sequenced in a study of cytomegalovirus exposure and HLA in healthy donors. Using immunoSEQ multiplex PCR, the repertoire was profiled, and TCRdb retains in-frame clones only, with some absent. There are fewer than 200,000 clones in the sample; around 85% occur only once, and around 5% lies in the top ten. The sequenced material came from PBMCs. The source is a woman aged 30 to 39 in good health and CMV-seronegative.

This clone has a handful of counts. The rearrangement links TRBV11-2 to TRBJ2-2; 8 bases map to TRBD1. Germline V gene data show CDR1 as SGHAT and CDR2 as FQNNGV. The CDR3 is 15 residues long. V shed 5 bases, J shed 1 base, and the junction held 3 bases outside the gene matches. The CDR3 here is CASSHGQGNTGELFF. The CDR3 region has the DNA TGTGCCAGCAGCCATGGACAGGGGAACACCGGGGAGCTGTTTTTT.

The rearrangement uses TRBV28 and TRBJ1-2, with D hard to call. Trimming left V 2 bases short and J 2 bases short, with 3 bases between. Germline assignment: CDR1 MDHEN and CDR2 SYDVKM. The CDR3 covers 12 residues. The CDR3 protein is CASSLANYGYTF. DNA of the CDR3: TGTGCCAGCAGTTTAGCCAACTATGGCTACACCTTC.

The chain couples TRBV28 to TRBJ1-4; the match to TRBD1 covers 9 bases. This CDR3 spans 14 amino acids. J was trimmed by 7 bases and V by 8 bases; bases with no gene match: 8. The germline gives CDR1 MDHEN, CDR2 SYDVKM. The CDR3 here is CASRLTGGGEKLFF. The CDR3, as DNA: TGTGCCAGCCGACTGACAGGGGGGGGTGAAAAACTGTTTTTT.

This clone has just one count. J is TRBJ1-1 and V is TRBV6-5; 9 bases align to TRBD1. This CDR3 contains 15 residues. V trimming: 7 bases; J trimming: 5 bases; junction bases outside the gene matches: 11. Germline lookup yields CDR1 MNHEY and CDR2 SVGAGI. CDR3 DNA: TGTGCCAGCACCACAGGGGGCGGGTTAAGGACTGAAGCTTTCTTT. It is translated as CASTTGGGLRTEAFF.

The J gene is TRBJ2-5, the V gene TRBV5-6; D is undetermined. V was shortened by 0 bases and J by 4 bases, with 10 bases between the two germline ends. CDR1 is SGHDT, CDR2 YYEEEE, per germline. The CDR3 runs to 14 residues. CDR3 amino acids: CASSLGVGRETQYF. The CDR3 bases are TGTGCCAGCAGCTTGGGGGTAGGGCGAGAGACCCAGTACTTC.

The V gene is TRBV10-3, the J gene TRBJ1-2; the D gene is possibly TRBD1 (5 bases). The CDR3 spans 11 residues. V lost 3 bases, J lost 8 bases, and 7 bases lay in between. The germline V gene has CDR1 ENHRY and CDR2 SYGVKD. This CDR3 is CAISDGGGYTF. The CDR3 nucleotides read TGTGCCATCAGTGATGGGGGGGGCTACACCTTC.

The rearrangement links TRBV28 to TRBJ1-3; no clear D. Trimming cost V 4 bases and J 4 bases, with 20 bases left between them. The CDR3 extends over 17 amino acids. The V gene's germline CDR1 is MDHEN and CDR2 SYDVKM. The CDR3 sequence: CASSSQPGTSKGNTIYF. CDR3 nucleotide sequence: TGTGCCAGCAGTTCCCAACCTGGCACATCTAAAGGAAACACCATATATTTT.

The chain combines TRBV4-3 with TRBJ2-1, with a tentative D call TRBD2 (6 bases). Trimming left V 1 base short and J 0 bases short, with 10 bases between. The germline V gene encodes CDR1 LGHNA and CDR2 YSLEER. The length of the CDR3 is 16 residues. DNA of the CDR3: TGCGCCAGCAGCCAAGCGGTCGGGAGCTCCTACAATGAGCAGTTCTTC. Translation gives CASSQAVGSSYNEQFF.

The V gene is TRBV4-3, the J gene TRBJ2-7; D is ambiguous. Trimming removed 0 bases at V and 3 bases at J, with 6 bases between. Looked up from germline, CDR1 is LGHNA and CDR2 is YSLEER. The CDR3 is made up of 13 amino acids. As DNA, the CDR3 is TGCGCCAGCAGCCAAGATAGGAACTACGAGCAGTACTTC. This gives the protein CASSQDRNYEQYF.

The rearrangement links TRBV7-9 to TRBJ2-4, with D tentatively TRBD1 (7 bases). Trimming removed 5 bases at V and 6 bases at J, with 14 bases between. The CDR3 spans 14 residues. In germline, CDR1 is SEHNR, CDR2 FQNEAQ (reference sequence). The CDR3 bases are TGTGCCAGCAGCCTAGGGGGCGGGGTAAACATTCAGTACTTC. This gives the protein CASSLGGGVNIQYF. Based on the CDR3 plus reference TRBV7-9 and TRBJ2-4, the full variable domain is DTGVSQNPRHKITKRGQNVTFRCDPISEHNRLYWYRQTLGQGPEFLTYFQNEAQLEKSRLLSDRFSAERPKGSFSTLEIQRTEQGDSAMYLCASSLGGGVNIQYFGAGTRLSVL.

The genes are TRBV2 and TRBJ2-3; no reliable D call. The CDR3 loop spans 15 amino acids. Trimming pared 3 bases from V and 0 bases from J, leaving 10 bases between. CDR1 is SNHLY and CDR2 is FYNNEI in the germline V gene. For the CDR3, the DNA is TGTGCCAGCAGTGAGGCCTTCGCTAGCACAGATACGCAGTATTTT. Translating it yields CASSEAFASTDTQYF.

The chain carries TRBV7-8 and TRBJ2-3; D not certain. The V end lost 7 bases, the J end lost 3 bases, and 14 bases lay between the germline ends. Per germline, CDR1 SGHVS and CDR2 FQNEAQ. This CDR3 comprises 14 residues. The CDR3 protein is CASTDIPRTDTQYF. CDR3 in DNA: TGTGCCAGCACCGATATACCGAGAACAGATACGCAGTATTTT.

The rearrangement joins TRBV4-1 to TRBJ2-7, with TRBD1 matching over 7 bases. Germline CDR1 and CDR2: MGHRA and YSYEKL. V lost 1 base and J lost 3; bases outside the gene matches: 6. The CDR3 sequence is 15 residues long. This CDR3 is CASSQVRGQSYEQYF. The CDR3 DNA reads TGCGCCAGCAGCCAAGTTAGGGGACAGAGCTACGAGCAGTACTTC.

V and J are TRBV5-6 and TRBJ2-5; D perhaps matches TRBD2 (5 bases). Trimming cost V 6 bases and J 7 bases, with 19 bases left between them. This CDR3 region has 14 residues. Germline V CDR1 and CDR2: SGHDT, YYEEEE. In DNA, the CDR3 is TGTGCCAGCAATCCCCTCTCCGATCGGGGGACCCAGTACTTC. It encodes CASNPLSDRGTQYF.

CDR3 in amino acids: CASRAGNQETQYF. The CDR3 DNA is TGTGCCAGCAGAGCGGGGAATCAAGAGACCCAGTACTTC. V is TRBV27 and J is TRBJ2-5, with 7 bases matching TRBD2. Per the germline V gene, CDR1 is MNHEY and CDR2 is SMNVEV (reference sequence). The CDR3 length is 13 residues. The J segment lost 2 bases and the V segment lost 6 bases, leaving 3 bases of the junction unmatched.

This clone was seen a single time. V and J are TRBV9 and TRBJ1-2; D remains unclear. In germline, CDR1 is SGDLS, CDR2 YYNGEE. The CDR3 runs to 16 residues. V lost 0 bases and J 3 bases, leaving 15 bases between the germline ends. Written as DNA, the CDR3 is TGTGCCAGCAGCGTAGGGAGAGGAAGGTCTTACTATGGCTACACCTTC. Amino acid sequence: CASSVGRGRSYYGYTF.

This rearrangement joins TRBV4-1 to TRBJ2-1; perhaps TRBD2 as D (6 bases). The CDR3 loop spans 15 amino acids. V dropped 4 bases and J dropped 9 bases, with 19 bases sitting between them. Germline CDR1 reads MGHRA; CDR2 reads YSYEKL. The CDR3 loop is CASSPGSKGWAEQFF. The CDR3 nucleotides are TGCGCCAGCAGCCCCGGGAGTAAGGGTTGGGCTGAGCAGTTCTTC.

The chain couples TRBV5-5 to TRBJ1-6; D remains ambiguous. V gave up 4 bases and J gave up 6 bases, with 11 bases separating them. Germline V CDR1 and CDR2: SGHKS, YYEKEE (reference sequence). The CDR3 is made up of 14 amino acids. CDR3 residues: CASSLAFGNSPLHF. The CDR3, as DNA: TGTGCCAGCAGCCTAGCTTTCGGTAATTCACCCCTCCACTTT.

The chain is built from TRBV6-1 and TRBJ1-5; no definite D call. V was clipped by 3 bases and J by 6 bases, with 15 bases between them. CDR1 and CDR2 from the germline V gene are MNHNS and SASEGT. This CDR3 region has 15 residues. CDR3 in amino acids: CASSDHRKGFQPQHF. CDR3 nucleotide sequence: TGTGCCAGCAGTGACCATAGGAAGGGATTTCAGCCCCAGCATTTT.

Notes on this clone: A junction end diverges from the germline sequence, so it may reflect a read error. CDR3 coding DNA: TGTGCCGGCAGCTTACGGGGGAAGAGGTCCGCCTCTGGGGCCAACGTCCTGACTTTC. It is translated as CAGSLRGKRSASGANVLTF. The chain recombines TRBV13 with TRBJ2-6; D is possibly TRBD2 (6 bases). Germline V CDR1 and CDR2: PRHDT, FYEKMQ (reference sequence). The CDR3 runs 19 residues.

Here the CDR3 reads CASSQDGEGHVDTEAFF. The CDR3 region has the DNA TGTGCCAGCAGCCAAGATGGGGAAGGACACGTGGACACTGAAGCTTTCTTT. The chain employs TRBV4-2 and TRBJ1-1, with TRBD1 as a possible D gene (5 bases). This CDR3 is built from 17 residues. Trimming removed 0 bases from V and 3 bases from J, with 17 bases in between. Germline loops: CDR1 LGHNA, CDR2 YNFKEQ.

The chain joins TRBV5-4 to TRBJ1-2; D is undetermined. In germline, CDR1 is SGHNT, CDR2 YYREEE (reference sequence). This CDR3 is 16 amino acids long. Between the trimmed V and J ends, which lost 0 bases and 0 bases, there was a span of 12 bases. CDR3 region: CASSLARGATNYGYTF. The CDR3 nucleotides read TGTGCCAGCAGCTTGGCCCGGGGAGCAACTAACTATGGCTACACCTTC.

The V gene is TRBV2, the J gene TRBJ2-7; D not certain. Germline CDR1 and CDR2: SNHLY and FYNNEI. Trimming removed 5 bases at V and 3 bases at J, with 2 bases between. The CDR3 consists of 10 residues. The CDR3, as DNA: TGTGCCAGCAGTTACTACGAGCAGTACTTC. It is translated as CASSYYEQYF.

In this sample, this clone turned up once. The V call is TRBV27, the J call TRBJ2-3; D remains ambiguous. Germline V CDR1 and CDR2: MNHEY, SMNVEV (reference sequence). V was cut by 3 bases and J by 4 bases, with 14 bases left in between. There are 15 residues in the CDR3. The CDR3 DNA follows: TGTGCCAGCAGTTTCGCCCCAAGGGTTCCAGATACGCAGTATTTT. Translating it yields CASSFAPRVPDTQYF.

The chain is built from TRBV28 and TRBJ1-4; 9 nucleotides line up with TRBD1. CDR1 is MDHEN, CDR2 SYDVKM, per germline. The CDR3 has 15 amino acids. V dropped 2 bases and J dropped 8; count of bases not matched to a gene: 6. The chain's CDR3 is CASSLMGQGEEKLFF. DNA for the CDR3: TGTGCCAGCAGTTTAATGGGACAGGGAGAAGAAAAACTGTTTTTT.

CDR3 protein: CASSTRTGALQETQYF. The CDR3 DNA reads as TGTGCCAGCAGCACCCGGACAGGGGCTCTGCAAGAGACCCAGTACTTC. V usage is TRBV9 and J usage is TRBJ2-5; TRBD1 matches at 9 bases. The V segment lost 4 bases and the J segment 2 bases; nucleotides outside the gene matches: 9. This CDR3 comprises 16 residues. Germline V lookup: CDR1 SGDLS, CDR2 YYNGEE.

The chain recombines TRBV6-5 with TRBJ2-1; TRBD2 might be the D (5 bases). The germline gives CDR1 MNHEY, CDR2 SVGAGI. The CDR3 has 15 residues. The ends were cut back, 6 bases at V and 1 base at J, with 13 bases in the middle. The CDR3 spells CASSKGLRSYNEQFF. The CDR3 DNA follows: TGTGCCAGCAGCAAAGGACTGCGGTCCTACAATGAGCAGTTCTTC.

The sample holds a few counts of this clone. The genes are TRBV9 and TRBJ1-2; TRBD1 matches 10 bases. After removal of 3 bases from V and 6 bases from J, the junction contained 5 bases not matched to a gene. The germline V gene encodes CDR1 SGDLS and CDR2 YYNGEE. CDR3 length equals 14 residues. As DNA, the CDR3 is TGTGCCAGCAGCGATACCGGGACAGGGGATGGCTACACCTTC. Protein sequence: CASSDTGTGDGYTF.

CDR3 amino acids: CASSSSGGRGNIQYF. CDR3 coding DNA: TGTGCCAGCAGCTCCTCGGGAGGGCGGGGAAACATTCAGTACTTC. V usage is TRBV7-2 and J usage is TRBJ2-4; 8 nucleotides line up with TRBD2. The junction had 8 bases not matched to a gene; V was cut back by 4 bases and J by 6 bases. This CDR3 has 15 amino acids. Germline V gene data show CDR1 as SGHTA and CDR2 as FQGNSA.